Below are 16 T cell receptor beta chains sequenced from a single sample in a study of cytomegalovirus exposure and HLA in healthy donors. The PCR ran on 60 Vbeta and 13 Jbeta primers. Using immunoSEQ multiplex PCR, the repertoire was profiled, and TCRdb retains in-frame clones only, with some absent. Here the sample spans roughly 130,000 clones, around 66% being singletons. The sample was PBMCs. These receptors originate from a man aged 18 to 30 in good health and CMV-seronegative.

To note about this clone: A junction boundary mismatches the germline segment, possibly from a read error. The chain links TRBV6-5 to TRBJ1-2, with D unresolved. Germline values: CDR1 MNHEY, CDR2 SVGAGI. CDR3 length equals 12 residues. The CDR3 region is CASRSVDYGYPF. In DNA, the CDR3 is TGTGCCAGCAGGTCTGTCGACTATGGCTACCCCTTC.

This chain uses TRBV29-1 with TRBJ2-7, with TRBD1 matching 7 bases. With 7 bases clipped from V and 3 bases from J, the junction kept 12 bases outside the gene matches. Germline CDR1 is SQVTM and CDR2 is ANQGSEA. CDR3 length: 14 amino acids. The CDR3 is CSAKDRSGIYEQYF. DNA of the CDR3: TGCAGCGCTAAGGACAGGTCTGGGATCTACGAGCAGTACTTC.

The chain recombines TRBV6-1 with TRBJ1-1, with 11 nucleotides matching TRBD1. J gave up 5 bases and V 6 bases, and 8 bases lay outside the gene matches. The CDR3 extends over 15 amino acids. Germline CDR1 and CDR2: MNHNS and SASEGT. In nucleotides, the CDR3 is TGTGCCAGCAGCCTCACGGACAGGGGGCATACTGAAGCTTTCTTT. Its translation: CASSLTDRGHTEAFF.

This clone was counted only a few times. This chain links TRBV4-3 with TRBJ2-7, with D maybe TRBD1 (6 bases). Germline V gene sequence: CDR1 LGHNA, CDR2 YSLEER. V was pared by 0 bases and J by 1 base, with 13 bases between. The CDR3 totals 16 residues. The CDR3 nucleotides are TGCGCCAGCAGCCAAGAAACCGGGACACTTTCCTACGAGCAGTACTTC. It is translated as CASSQETGTLSYEQYF.

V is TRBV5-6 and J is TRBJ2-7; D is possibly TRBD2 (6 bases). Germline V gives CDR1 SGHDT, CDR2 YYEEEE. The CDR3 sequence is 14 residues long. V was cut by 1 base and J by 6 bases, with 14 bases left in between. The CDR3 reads CASSLKGLHGEQYF. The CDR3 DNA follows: TGTGCCAGCAGCTTGAAGGGACTTCACGGCGAGCAGTACTTC.

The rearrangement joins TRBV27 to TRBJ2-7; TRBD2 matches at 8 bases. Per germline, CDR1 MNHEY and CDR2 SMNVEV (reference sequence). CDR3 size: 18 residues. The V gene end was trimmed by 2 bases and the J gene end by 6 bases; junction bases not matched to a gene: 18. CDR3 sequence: CASSLSPDRGLGRGEQYF. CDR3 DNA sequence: TGTGCCAGCAGTTTAAGCCCAGATAGGGGACTAGGACGGGGCGAGCAGTACTTC.

The CDR3 DNA is TGTGCCAGCAGCCGGACAGGGGATTACTATGGCTACACCTTC. It is translated as CASSRTGDYYGYTF. This chain uses TRBV7-9 with TRBJ1-2; 9 positions agree with TRBD1. Trimming removed 5 bases from V and 3 bases from J; junction bases left unmatched: 4. The CDR3 loop spans 14 amino acids. CDR1 is SEHNR, CDR2 FQNEAQ, per germline (reference sequence).

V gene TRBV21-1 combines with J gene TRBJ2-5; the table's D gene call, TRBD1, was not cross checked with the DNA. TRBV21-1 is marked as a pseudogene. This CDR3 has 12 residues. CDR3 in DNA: TGTGCCAGTAAGGACAGGTTGAAGACCCAGTACTTC. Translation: CASKDRLKTQYF.

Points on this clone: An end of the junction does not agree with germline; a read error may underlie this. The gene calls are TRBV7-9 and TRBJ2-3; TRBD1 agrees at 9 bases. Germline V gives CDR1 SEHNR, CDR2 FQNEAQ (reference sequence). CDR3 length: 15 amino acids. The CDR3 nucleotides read TGTCCCAGCAGCTCAGTAGGGGGACAGGGAGATACGCAGTATTTT. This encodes CPSSSVGGQGDTQYF.

The CDR3 DNA is TGTGCCAGCAGCACCGGACGGGGGTGGTACGGGGCTAATGAAAAACTGTTTTTT. Its translation is CASSTGRGWYGANEKLFF. The chain is built from TRBV28 and TRBJ1-4; a possible D gene is TRBD1 (5 bases). This CDR3 is 18 amino acids long. V lost 6 bases and J lost 3, with 23 bases in between. Germline assignment: CDR1 MDHEN and CDR2 SYDVKM. Together with reference TRBV28 and TRBJ1-4, the CDR3 gives the full variable domain: DVKVTQSSRYLVKRTGEKVFLECVQDMDHENMFWYRQDPGLGLRLIYFSYDVKMKEKGDIPEGYSVSREKKERFSLILESASTNQTSMYLCASSTGRGWYGANEKLFFGSGTQLSVL.

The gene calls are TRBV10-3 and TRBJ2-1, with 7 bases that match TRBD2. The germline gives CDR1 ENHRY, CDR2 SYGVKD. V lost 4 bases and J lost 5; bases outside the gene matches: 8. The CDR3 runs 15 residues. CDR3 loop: CAISAYGRPDNEQFF. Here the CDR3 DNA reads TGTGCCATCAGTGCCTACGGGAGGCCAGACAATGAGCAGTTCTTC.

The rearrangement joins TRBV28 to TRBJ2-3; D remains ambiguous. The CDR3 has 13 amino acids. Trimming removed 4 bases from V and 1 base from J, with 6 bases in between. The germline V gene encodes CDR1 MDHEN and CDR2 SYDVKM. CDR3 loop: CASSWSRTDTQYF. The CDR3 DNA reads TGTGCCAGCAGTTGGAGCCGCACAGATACGCAGTATTTT.

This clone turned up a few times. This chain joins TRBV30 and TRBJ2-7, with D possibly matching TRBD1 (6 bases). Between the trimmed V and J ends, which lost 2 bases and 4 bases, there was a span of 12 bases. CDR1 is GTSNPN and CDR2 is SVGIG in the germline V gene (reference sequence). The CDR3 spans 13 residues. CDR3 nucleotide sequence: TGTGCCTGGAGTCTACAGGGTGGGTACGAGCAGTACTTC. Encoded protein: CAWSLQGGYEQYF.

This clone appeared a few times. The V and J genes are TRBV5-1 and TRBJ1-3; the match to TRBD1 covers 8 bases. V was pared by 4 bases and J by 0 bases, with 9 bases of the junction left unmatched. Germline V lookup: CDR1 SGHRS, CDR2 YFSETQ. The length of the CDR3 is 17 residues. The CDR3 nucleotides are TGCGCCAGCAGCGTCGGACAGGGTGTAAGCTCTGGAAACACCATATATTTT. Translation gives CASSVGQGVSSGNTIYF.

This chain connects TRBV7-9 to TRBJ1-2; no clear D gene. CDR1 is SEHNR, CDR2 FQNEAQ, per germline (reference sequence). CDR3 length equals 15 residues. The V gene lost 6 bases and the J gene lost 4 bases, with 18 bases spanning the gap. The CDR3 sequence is CASSPDIIKSYGYTF. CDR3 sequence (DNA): TGTGCCAGCAGTCCCGACATCATAAAGAGCTATGGCTACACCTTC.

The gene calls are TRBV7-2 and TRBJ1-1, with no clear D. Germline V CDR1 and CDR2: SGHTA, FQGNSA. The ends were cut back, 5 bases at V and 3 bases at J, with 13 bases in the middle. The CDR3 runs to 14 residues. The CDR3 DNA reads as TGTGCCAGCAGCCCCCAAGCGGATTACACTGAAGCTTTCTTT. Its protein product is CASSPQADYTEAFF.